A single sample is the source of the 5 T cell receptor beta chains below, sequenced in a study of blood T cells in healthy people across ages. A J-beta primer mix and a sample-barcoded 5' primer were used in a second PCR of roughly 7 to 12 cycles. TCRdb re-analysed the 5' RACE reads in MiXCR, keeping a single row per CDR3 protein. Of about 1,000,000 distinct CDR3 sequences in the sample, 35% to 55% are singletons; the top ten hold under 20%. The source material was blood. The receptors originated from a woman aged 55-70 years in good health.

The chain has TRBV30 and TRBJ2-3, with 7 bases that match TRBD2. The CDR3 is 13 residues long. The germline V gene encodes CDR1 GTSNPN and CDR2 SVGIG (reference sequence). J gave up 5 bases and V 5 bases, and 7 bases lay outside the gene matches. The CDR3 protein is CAWGEGQGDTQYF. CDR3 sequence (DNA): TGTGCCTGGGGGGAGGGGCAGGGAGATACGCAGTATTTT.

In this sample, this clonotype turned up a few times. The chain couples TRBV7-9 to TRBJ2-3; 7 bases line up with TRBD1. This CDR3 spans 15 amino acids. Germline V CDR1 and CDR2: SEHNR, FQNEAQ (reference sequence). V shed 4 bases, J shed 2 bases, and the junction held 6 bases outside the gene matches. The CDR3, as DNA: TGTGCCAGCAGCTGGGGACAGACATCCACAGATACGCAGTATTTT. Protein: CASSWGQTSTDTQYF.

About this clonotype itself: With a much larger clone just one base away, this may be a read error. The V call is TRBV5-1, the J call TRBJ2-4, with a possible D match to TRBD1 (5 bases). Germline V gene data show CDR1 as SGHRS and CDR2 as YFSETQ. V shed 5 bases and J shed 13 bases, with 22 bases lying between them. The CDR3 extends over 14 amino acids. This CDR3 is CASSESGPINEQYF. For the CDR3, the DNA is TGCGCCAGCAGTGAATCAGGGCCGATCAATGAGCAGTACTTC.

The chain is built from TRBV13 and TRBJ2-7, with TRBD2 matching over 8 bases. Trimming at V came to 2 bases and at J to 3 bases, leaving 9 bases not matched to a gene. The CDR3 is 16 amino acids. Germline V gene sequence: CDR1 PRHDT, CDR2 FYEKMQ (reference sequence). The CDR3 DNA follows: TGTGCCAGCAGCTTACGGGGGTCAGCGGGGGACTACGAGCAGTACTTC. Translation: CASSLRGSAGDYEQYF.

V is TRBV27 and J is TRBJ2-5, with TRBD2 matching 12 bases. The V segment lost 3 bases and the J segment 4 bases; nucleotides outside the gene matches: 3. Germline values: CDR1 MNHEY, CDR2 SMNVEV (reference sequence). The CDR3 length is 15 residues. This CDR3 reads CASSFAGLAGETQYF. The DNA for the CDR3 is TGTGCCAGCAGTTTTGCGGGACTAGCGGGAGAGACCCAGTACTTC.